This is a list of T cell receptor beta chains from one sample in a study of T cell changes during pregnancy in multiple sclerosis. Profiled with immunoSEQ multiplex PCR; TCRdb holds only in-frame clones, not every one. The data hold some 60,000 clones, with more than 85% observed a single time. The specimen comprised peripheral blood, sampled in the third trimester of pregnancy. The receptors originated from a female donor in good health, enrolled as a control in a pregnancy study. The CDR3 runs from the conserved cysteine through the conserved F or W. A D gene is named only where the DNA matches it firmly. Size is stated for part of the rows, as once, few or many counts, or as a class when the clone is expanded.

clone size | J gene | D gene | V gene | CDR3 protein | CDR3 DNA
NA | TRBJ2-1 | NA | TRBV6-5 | CASSYLNNEQFF | TGTGCCAGCAGTTACTTAAACAATGAGCAGTTCTTC
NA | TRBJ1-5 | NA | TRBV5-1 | CASSPDSTHQPQHF | TGCGCCAGCAGCCCGGACAGTACCCATCAGCCCCAGCATTTT
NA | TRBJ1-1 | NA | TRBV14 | CASSPTALTSAFF | TGTGCCAGCAGCCCGACAGCTCTCACGTCGGCTTTCTTT
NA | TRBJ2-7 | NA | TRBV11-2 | CASSQAGYYEQYF | TGTGCCAGCAGCCAGGCGGGGTACTACGAGCAGTACTTC
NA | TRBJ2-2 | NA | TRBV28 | CASSFRTGELFF | TGTGCCAGCAGTTTCCGGACCGGGGAGCTGTTTTTT
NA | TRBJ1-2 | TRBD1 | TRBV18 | CASSLGQGRNYGYTF | TGTGCCAGCTCGCTCGGACAGGGGAGGAACTATGGCTACACCTTC
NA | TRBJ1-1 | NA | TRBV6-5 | CASSSRPRGNTEAFF | TGTGCCAGCAGTTCCCGCCCCAGAGGTAACACTGAAGCTTTCTTT
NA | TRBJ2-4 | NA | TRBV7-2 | CASSFGGVEDIQYF | TGTGCCAGCAGCTTTGGTGGGGTGGAGGACATTCAGTACTTC
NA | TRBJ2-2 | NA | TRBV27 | CASSPAQGWSGELFF | TGTGCCAGCAGCCCGGCGCAGGGTTGGTCCGGGGAGCTGTTTTTT
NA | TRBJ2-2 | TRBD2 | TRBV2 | CASGPSGGAGVGGELFF | TGTGCCAGCGGGCCTAGCGGGGGGGCCGGAGTCGGCGGGGAGCTGTTTTTT
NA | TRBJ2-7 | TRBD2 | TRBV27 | CASSLLAEGYEQYF | TGTGCCAGCAGCTTACTAGCGGAGGGGTACGAGCAGTACTTC
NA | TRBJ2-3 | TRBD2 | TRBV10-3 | CAISRTSQSSTDTQYF | TGTGCCATCAGCCGGACTAGCCAATCTAGCACAGATACGCAGTATTTT
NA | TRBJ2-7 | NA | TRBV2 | CASIYSYEQYF | TGTGCCAGCATATACTCCTACGAGCAGTACTTC
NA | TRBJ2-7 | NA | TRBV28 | CASSFSVLTGEQYF | TGTGCCAGCAGTTTCTCTGTCCTTACCGGCGAGCAGTACTTC
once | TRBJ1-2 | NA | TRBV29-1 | CSVPGSQGYGYTF | TGCAGCGTTCCCGGGAGCCAGGGCTATGGCTACACCTTC
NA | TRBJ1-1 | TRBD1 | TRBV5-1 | CASSGGQPAGAEAFF | TGCGCCAGCAGCGGGGGACAGCCTGCCGGCGCTGAAGCTTTCTTT